Listed below are T cell receptor beta chains from one sample, sequenced in a study of CD8 T cells in ankylosing spondylitis. TCRdb passed the 5' RACE reads through MiXCR, listing each CDR3 protein once. The top ten clones hold 0.45% to 0.6% of a sample with 700,000 to 1,000,000 distinct CDR3 sequences, 10% to 15% of them seen once. Sequenced input: blood, either unsorted or a sorted T cell fraction (not recorded which). The source is a male donor with ankylosing spondylitis. Each CDR3 is given with its conserved first and last residue. The order of the fields is V gene, clone size, J gene, D gene, CDR3 protein, CDR3 DNA. A D gene is named only where the DNA matches it firmly. Clone size, where shown, is once, few, many, or a class for clones that have expanded.

v_call: TRBV5-1
clone_size: NA
j_call: TRBJ2-7
d_call: TRBD1
cdr3_aa: CASSLTGVYEQYF
cdr3_nt: TGCGCCAGCAGCTTAACAGGGGTGTACGAGCAGTACTTC

v_call: TRBV4-1
clone_size: NA
j_call: TRBJ2-7
d_call: TRBD1
cdr3_aa: CASSQTTAGTGISYEQYF
cdr3_nt: TGCGCCAGCAGCCAAACTACTGCCGGGACAGGGATTTCCTACGAGCAGTACTTC

v_call: TRBV12-3/TRBV12-4
clone_size: NA
j_call: TRBJ2-5
d_call: NA
cdr3_aa: CASSFVPDLQETQYF
cdr3_nt: TGTGCCAGCAGTTTCGTCCCGGATCTCCAAGAGACCCAGTACTTC

v_call: TRBV20-1
clone_size: NA
j_call: TRBJ2-2
d_call: NA
cdr3_aa: CSARTYAGELFF
cdr3_nt: TGCAGTGCTAGAACCTACGCCGGGGAGCTGTTTTTT

v_call: TRBV11-1
clone_size: few
j_call: TRBJ1-1
d_call: NA
cdr3_aa: CASGRERNTEAFF
cdr3_nt: TGTGCCAGCGGTAGAGAGAGGAACACTGAAGCTTTCTTT

v_call: TRBV11-1
clone_size: few
j_call: TRBJ2-1
d_call: NA
cdr3_aa: CATGGSGDAASNYNEQFF
cdr3_nt: TGTGCCACCGGCGGGTCAGGGGACGCCGCCTCTAACTACAATGAGCAGTTCTTC

v_call: TRBV4-2
clone_size: NA
j_call: TRBJ2-1
d_call: TRBD2
cdr3_aa: CASSQGTSGIVNNEQFF
cdr3_nt: TGTGCCAGCAGCCAGGGGACTAGCGGGATCGTAAACAATGAGCAGTTCTTC

v_call: TRBV7-2
clone_size: few
j_call: TRBJ1-2
d_call: NA
cdr3_aa: CASSLAWGPGYTF
cdr3_nt: TGTGCCAGCAGCTTGGCGTGGGGGCCTGGCTACACCTTC

v_call: TRBV5-6
clone_size: NA
j_call: TRBJ1-1
d_call: NA
cdr3_aa: CTSSLDQNGAFF
cdr3_nt: TGTACCAGCAGCTTGGATCAGAATGGAGCTTTCTTT

v_call: TRBV6-2/TRBV6-3
clone_size: many
j_call: TRBJ2-1
d_call: TRBD2
cdr3_aa: CASRRGLAGANEQFF
cdr3_nt: TGTGCCAGCAGGAGGGGACTAGCGGGCGCCAATGAGCAGTTCTTC

v_call: TRBV29-1
clone_size: many
j_call: TRBJ2-7
d_call: TRBD1
cdr3_aa: CSVRTGSSYEQYF
cdr3_nt: TGCAGCGTTCGGACAGGAAGCTCCTACGAGCAGTACTTC

v_call: TRBV10-3
clone_size: NA
j_call: TRBJ2-1
d_call: TRBD2
cdr3_aa: CAISALRTSGSFNEQFF
cdr3_nt: TGTGCCATCAGCGCGCTTCGTACTAGCGGGAGCTTCAATGAGCAGTTCTTC

v_call: TRBV10-2
clone_size: NA
j_call: TRBJ2-1
d_call: TRBD1
cdr3_aa: CASSGTGRNEQFF
cdr3_nt: TGCGCCAGCAGTGGGACAGGGAGGAATGAGCAGTTCTTC

v_call: TRBV12-3/TRBV12-4
clone_size: few
j_call: TRBJ2-2
d_call: NA
cdr3_aa: CASSFRVATTGELFF
cdr3_nt: TGTGCCAGCAGTTTCCGAGTTGCGACCACCGGGGAGCTGTTTTTT

v_call: TRBV6-2/TRBV6-3
clone_size: few
j_call: TRBJ2-6
d_call: NA
cdr3_aa: CATDSSGANVLTF
cdr3_nt: TGTGCCACCGACAGCTCTGGGGCCAACGTCCTGACTTTC

v_call: TRBV5-1
clone_size: NA
j_call: TRBJ2-3
d_call: NA
cdr3_aa: CASSWDSSSTDTQYF
cdr3_nt: TGCGCCAGCAGCTGGGACTCCTCTAGCACAGATACGCAGTATTTT

v_call: TRBV5-4
clone_size: NA
j_call: TRBJ2-3
d_call: TRBD2
cdr3_aa: CASSWTSSPDTQYF
cdr3_nt: TGTGCCAGCAGCTGGACTAGCAGCCCAGATACGCAGTATTTT

v_call: TRBV20-1
clone_size: few
j_call: TRBJ2-4
d_call: NA
cdr3_aa: CSARPRGGAFKNIQYF
cdr3_nt: TGCAGTGCCAGACCCAGGGGGGGGGCCTTCAAAAACATTCAGTACTTC

v_call: TRBV4-3
clone_size: NA
j_call: TRBJ1-5
d_call: NA
cdr3_aa: CASSQLRDQPQHF
cdr3_nt: TGCGCCAGCAGCCAACTCCGCGATCAGCCCCAGCATTTT

v_call: TRBV12-3/TRBV12-4
clone_size: NA
j_call: TRBJ2-3
d_call: NA
cdr3_aa: CASRLTSDTQYF
cdr3_nt: TGTGCCAGCAGATTGACAAGCGATACGCAGTATTTT

v_call: TRBV19
clone_size: NA
j_call: TRBJ1-2
d_call: NA
cdr3_aa: CASSPRQGRDGYTF
cdr3_nt: TGTGCCAGTAGTCCGCGTCAGGGTCGGGATGGCTACACCTTC

v_call: TRBV4-2
clone_size: NA
j_call: TRBJ2-5
d_call: NA
cdr3_aa: CASSQEGRHNPGETQYF
cdr3_nt: TGTGCCAGCAGCCAAGAAGGGCGGCACAACCCCGGGGAGACCCAGTACTTC

v_call: TRBV11-2
clone_size: few
j_call: TRBJ2-3
d_call: NA
cdr3_aa: CASSPLRAYTDTQYF
cdr3_nt: TGTGCCAGCAGCCCCCTCAGGGCCTACACAGATACGCAGTATTTT

v_call: TRBV5-6
clone_size: many
j_call: TRBJ2-1
d_call: TRBD1
cdr3_aa: CASSLGTGGYVGYNEQFF
cdr3_nt: TGTGCCAGCAGCTTAGGGACAGGGGGTTATGTGGGGTACAATGAGCAGTTCTTC

v_call: TRBV20-1
clone_size: many
j_call: TRBJ1-4
d_call: TRBD1
cdr3_aa: CSASPGQGNEKLFF
cdr3_nt: TGCAGTGCTTCTCCGGGACAGGGGAATGAAAAACTGTTTTTT

v_call: TRBV7-9
clone_size: NA
j_call: TRBJ1-2
d_call: NA
cdr3_aa: CASSQTGGNYGYTF
cdr3_nt: TGTGCCAGCAGCCAGACAGGAGGGAACTATGGCTACACCTTC

v_call: TRBV6-1
clone_size: NA
j_call: TRBJ2-1
d_call: NA
cdr3_aa: CASSETWTLYNEQFF
cdr3_nt: TGTGCCAGCAGTGAGACCTGGACACTATACAATGAGCAGTTCTTC

v_call: TRBV20-1
clone_size: many
j_call: TRBJ2-1
d_call: NA
cdr3_aa: CSARDQGFKAYNEQFF
cdr3_nt: TGCAGTGCTAGAGATCAGGGTTTCAAGGCCTACAATGAGCAGTTCTTC

v_call: TRBV4-2
clone_size: NA
j_call: TRBJ2-3
d_call: TRBD1
cdr3_aa: CASSQGGPVTDTQYF
cdr3_nt: TGTGCCAGCTCACAGGGGGGCCCCGTCACAGATACGCAGTATTTT

v_call: TRBV18
clone_size: few
j_call: TRBJ2-1
d_call: TRBD2
cdr3_aa: CASSPNSGGYNEQFF
cdr3_nt: TGTGCCAGCTCACCAAATAGCGGGGGTTACAATGAGCAGTTCTTC

v_call: TRBV7-2
clone_size: many
j_call: TRBJ1-4
d_call: NA
cdr3_aa: CASSFTGNPNEKLFF
cdr3_nt: TGTGCCAGCAGCTTCACAGGGAATCCTAATGAAAAACTGTTTTTT

v_call: TRBV10-1
clone_size: NA
j_call: TRBJ1-6
d_call: TRBD1
cdr3_aa: CASSYITGDGYNSPLHF
cdr3_nt: TGCGCCAGCAGTTATATAACAGGGGACGGCTATAATTCACCCCTCCACTTT

v_call: TRBV11-2
clone_size: few
j_call: TRBJ1-2
d_call: TRBD1
cdr3_aa: CASRQTAGTVHGYTF
cdr3_nt: TGTGCCAGCAGACAGACTGCCGGGACAGTGCATGGCTACACCTTC

v_call: TRBV4-2
clone_size: NA
j_call: TRBJ2-1
d_call: TRBD2
cdr3_aa: CASSQDGTSSYNEQFF
cdr3_nt: TGTGCCAGCAGCCAAGACGGGACTAGCTCCTACAATGAGCAGTTCTTC

v_call: TRBV5-1
clone_size: few
j_call: TRBJ1-4
d_call: NA
cdr3_aa: CASSLTTYNEKLFF
cdr3_nt: TGCGCCAGCAGCTTGACGACCTATAATGAAAAACTGTTTTTT

v_call: TRBV3-1
clone_size: NA
j_call: TRBJ2-7
d_call: NA
cdr3_aa: CASSPVTRGNEQYF
cdr3_nt: TGTGCCAGCAGTCCCGTTACCAGGGGCAACGAGCAGTACTTC

v_call: TRBV5-1
clone_size: few
j_call: TRBJ1-6
d_call: NA
cdr3_aa: CASSLTVVESSPLHF
cdr3_nt: TGCGCCAGCAGCCTGACAGTCGTTGAAAGTTCACCCCTCCACTTT

v_call: TRBV20-1
clone_size: many
j_call: TRBJ2-7
d_call: NA
cdr3_aa: CSAPRDPYEQYF
cdr3_nt: TGCAGTGCTCCCAGGGACCCCTACGAGCAGTACTTC

v_call: TRBV4-2
clone_size: NA
j_call: TRBJ2-3
d_call: NA
cdr3_aa: CASSQEPGLTQYF
cdr3_nt: TGTGCCAGCAGCCAGGAACCGGGTTTGACGCAGTATTTT

v_call: TRBV5-1
clone_size: few
j_call: TRBJ2-1
d_call: NA
cdr3_aa: CASSLDSGMDEQFF
cdr3_nt: TGCGCCAGCAGCTTGGACTCGGGAATGGATGAGCAGTTCTTC

v_call: TRBV7-2
clone_size: few
j_call: TRBJ2-2
d_call: NA
cdr3_aa: CASSPRYNTGELFF
cdr3_nt: TGTGCCAGCAGCCCCCGTTACAACACCGGGGAGCTGTTTTTT